This T cell receptor (beta chain) came from a study of blood T cells in healthy people across ages. Study as a whole: Every two T cells gave about one barcoded beta molecule via template switching.

The CDR3 consists of 15 residues. Trimming took 0 bases from V and 4 from J, leaving 11 bases between them. Germline values: CDR1 MNHEY, CDR2 SVGAGI. Primed by a sample-barcoded 5' primer and a J-beta primer mix, a second PCR proceeded for 7 to 11 cycles. TCRdb processed the 5' RACE reads anew with MiXCR; each CDR3 protein has one entry. The top ten clones hold under 8% of a sample with 1.5 million or so distinct CDR3 sequences, 42% of them seen once. General study results and limits: Investigators treated diversity estimates from one million T cells as underestimates. Per million T cells, TCR beta diversity dropped about linearly as age rose.

This clonotype was seen a few times. Its target is not known. The source is a woman under 30 in good health. Specimen: blood. V usage is TRBV6-5 and J usage is TRBJ2-3; unclear D gene. In nucleotides, the CDR3 is TGTGCCAGCAGTTACTCTGGGGTCCGCGCAGATACGCAGTATTTT. This sequence encodes CASSYSGVRADTQYF.